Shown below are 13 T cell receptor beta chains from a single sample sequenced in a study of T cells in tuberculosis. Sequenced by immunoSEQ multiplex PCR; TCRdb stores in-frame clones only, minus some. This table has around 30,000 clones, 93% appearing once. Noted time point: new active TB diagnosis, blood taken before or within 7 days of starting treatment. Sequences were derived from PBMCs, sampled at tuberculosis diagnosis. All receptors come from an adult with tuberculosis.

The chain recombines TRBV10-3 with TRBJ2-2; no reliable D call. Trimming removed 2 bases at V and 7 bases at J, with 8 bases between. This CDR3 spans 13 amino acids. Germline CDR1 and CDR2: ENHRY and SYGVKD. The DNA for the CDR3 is TGTGCCATCAGTGAGGACACGGTCGGGGAGCTGTTTTTT. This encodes CAISEDTVGELFF.

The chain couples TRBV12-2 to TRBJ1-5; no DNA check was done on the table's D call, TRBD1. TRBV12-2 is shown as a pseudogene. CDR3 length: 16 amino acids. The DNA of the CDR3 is TGTGCAAGTCGCCTCCCGGGACAGGGGACAGATCAGCCCCAGCATTTT. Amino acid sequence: CASRLPGQGTDQPQHF.

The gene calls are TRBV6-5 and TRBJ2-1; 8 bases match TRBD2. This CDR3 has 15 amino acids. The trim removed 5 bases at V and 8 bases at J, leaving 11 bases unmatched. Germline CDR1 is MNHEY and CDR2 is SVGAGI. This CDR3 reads CASSPLAGGRDEQFF. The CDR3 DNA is TGTGCCAGCAGTCCCCTGGCGGGGGGCCGGGATGAGCAGTTCTTC.

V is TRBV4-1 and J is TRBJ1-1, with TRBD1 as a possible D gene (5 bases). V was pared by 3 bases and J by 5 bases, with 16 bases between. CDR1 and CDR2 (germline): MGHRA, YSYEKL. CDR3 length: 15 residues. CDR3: CASSQETGVATEAFF. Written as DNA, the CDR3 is TGCGCCAGCAGCCAGGAGACGGGGGTTGCTACTGAAGCTTTCTTT.

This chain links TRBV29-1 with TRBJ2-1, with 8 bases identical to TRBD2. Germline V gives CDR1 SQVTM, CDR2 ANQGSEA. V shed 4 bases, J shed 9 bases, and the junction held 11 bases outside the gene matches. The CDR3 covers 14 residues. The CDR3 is CSVGVSGRTAEQFF. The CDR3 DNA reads TGCAGCGTTGGGGTCAGCGGGAGAACGGCTGAGCAGTTCTTC.

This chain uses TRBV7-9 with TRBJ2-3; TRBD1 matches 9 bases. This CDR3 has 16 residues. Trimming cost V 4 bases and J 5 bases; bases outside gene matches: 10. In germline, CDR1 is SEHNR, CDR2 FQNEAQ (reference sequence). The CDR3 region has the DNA TGTGCCAGCAGCTCGAAGCCGGGACAGGGTAGAGATACGCAGTATTTT. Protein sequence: CASSSKPGQGRDTQYF.

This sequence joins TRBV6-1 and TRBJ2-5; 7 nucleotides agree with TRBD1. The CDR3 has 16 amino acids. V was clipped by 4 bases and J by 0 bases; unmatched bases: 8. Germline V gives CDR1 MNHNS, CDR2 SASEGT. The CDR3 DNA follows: TGTGCCAGCAGTGCCGTTCCGACAGGGTACCAAGAGACCCAGTACTTC. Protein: CASSAVPTGYQETQYF.

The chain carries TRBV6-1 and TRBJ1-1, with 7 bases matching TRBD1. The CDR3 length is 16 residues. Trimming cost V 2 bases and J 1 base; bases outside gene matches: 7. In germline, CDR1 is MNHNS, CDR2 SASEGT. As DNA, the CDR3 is TGTGCCAGCAGTGAACGTATAACAGGGGCGAACACTGAAGCTTTCTTT. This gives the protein CASSERITGANTEAFF.

CDR3 protein: CASSPVAGGFYEQYF. In nucleotides, the CDR3 is TGTGCCAGCAGCCCCGTCGCGGGGGGGTTTTACGAGCAGTACTTC. The chain uses TRBV28 and TRBJ2-7, with 9 positions matching TRBD2. The germline V gene encodes CDR1 MDHEN and CDR2 SYDVKM. Germline trimming cut 6 bases from V and 4 bases from J; bases unmatched to any gene: 10. This CDR3 spans 15 amino acids.

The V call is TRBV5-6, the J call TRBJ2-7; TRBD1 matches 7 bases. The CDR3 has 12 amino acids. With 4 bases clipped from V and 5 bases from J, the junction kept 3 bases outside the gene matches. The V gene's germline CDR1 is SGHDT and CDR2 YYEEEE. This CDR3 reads CASSGDRDEQYF. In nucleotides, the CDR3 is TGTGCCAGCAGCGGTGACAGGGACGAGCAGTACTTC.

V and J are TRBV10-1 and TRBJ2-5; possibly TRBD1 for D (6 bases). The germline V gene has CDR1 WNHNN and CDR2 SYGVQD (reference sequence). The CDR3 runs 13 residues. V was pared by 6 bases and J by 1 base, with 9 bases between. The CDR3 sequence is CASSIGGQETQYF. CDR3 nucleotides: TGCGCCAGCAGCATAGGGGGCCAAGAGACCCAGTACTTC.

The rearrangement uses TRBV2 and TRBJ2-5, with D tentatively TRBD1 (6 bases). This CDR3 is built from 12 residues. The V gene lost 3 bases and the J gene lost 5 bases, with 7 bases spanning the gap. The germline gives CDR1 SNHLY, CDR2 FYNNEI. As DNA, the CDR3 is TGTGCCAGCAGTGATGACAGGGAGACCCAGTACTTC. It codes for CASSDDRETQYF.

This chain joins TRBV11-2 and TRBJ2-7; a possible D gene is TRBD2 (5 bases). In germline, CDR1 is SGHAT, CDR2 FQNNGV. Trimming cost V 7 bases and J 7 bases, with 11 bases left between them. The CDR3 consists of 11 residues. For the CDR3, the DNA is TGTGCCAGCATCCAGACGGGGGAGCAGTACTTC. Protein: CASIQTGEQYF.